Listed here are 15 T cell receptor beta chains from one sample, sequenced in a study of breast tumors, draining lymph nodes, adjacent tissues (dated by TCRdb to the mid-2010s). Receptors were amplified or captured by multiplex PCR. Sequenced on an Illumina HiSeq 2000. TCRdb handled the public reads itself, with Q25 trimming in fastp and clone calling in MiXCR, and kept productive beta chains. Rows merge per CDR3 protein into single entries with the most common DNA and genes. Counted in this sample were around 130,000 distinct CDR3 sequences; just under 20% of them appeared once. The ten largest clones add up to 3.5% to 4.5% of the sample. Lymph node samples were obtained from the axillary draining lymph nodes of breast cancer patients. What was sequenced was axillary lymph node tissue. The source is a female donor with breast cancer. Some clones in this sample may be carry-over from other donors' samples.

The chain uses TRBV5-1 and TRBJ1-5, with TRBD1 matching over 8 bases. Germline V CDR1 and CDR2: SGHRS, YFSETQ. V trimming: 5 bases; J trimming: 6 bases; junction bases outside the gene matches: 7. CDR3 length equals 14 residues. CDR3 bases: TGCGCCAGCAGTCAAGATACAGGGGGTCAGCCCCAGCATTTT. This translates into CASSQDTGGQPQHF.

This clonotype was seen repeatedly, ten times or more. V usage is TRBV7-8 and J usage is TRBJ2-2, with 10 bases fitting TRBD2. After removal of 6 bases from V and 5 bases from J, the junction contained 9 bases not matched to a gene. This CDR3 is 16 amino acids long. Germline V lookup: CDR1 SGHVS, CDR2 FQNEAQ. The CDR3 DNA is TGTGCCAGCAGACAAAGCGGGGGGGCTTCTACCGGGGAGCTGTTTTTT. Protein product: CASRQSGGASTGELFF.

This clonotype occurred many times. J is TRBJ1-2 and V is TRBV10-3; tentative D call: TRBD1 (6 bases). V lost 3 bases and J lost 5, with 13 bases in between. Germline V gene sequence: CDR1 ENHRY, CDR2 SYGVKD. The CDR3 has 14 amino acids. CDR3: CAISETGPAYGYTF. The CDR3, as DNA: TGTGCCATCAGTGAAACAGGGCCCGCTTATGGCTACACCTTC.

In its sample, this clonotype was seen many times. This rearrangement joins TRBV19 to TRBJ2-1; either TRBD1 or TRBD2 may fit D (5 bases each). There are 13 residues in the CDR3. Germline CDR1 is LNHDA and CDR2 is SQIVND (reference sequence). V was clipped by 3 bases and J by 10 bases, with 13 bases between them. The CDR3 is CASSISGQHEQFF. The CDR3 coding sequence is TGTGCCAGTAGTATTTCGGGGCAACACGAGCAGTTCTTC.

This clonotype was observed at least ten times. The rearrangement joins TRBV14 to TRBJ2-7, with D unclear. The CDR3 length is 16 residues. The germline V gene has CDR1 SGHDN and CDR2 FVKESK. V was pared by 0 bases and J by 3 bases, with 15 bases between. The CDR3 reads CASSQERRKLYYEQYF. CDR3 in DNA: TGTGCCAGCAGCCAAGAGCGTAGGAAATTATACTACGAGCAGTACTTC.

This clonotype was counted ten times or more. The V and J genes are TRBV6-4 and TRBJ1-6; unclear D gene. Per the germline V gene, CDR1 is MRHNA and CDR2 is SNTAGT. The V end lost 5 bases, the J end lost 7 bases, and 12 bases lay between the germline ends. The CDR3 has 14 residues. Here the CDR3 DNA reads TGTGCCAGCAGTAGTGAGGTTCGAAATTCACCCCTCCACTTT. This codes for CASSSEVRNSPLHF.

For this clonotype: A much larger clonotype is one base distant, so this may be a read error. V gene TRBV3-1 combines with J gene TRBJ1-6; 8 nucleotides match TRBD1. Per germline, CDR1 LGHDT and CDR2 YNNKEL (reference sequence). CDR3 length: 16 amino acids. The CDR3 DNA is TGTGCCAGCAGCCGCCTCGCAGGGGGCGAGTATTCACCCCCCCACTTT. It is translated as CASSRLAGGEYSPPHF.

This clonotype was detected many times. The chain is built from TRBV20-1 and TRBJ2-1, with 7 nucleotides matching TRBD2. The germline gives CDR1 DFQATT, CDR2 SNEGSKA (reference sequence). There are 16 residues in the CDR3. After removal of 3 bases from V and 0 bases from J, the junction contained 8 bases not matched to a gene. The CDR3 DNA sequence: TGCAGTGCTAGTGTGTGGGAGGGAATCTCCTACAATGAGCAGTTCTTC. Its protein is CSASVWEGISYNEQFF.

This clonotype was seen repeatedly, ten times or more. The chain is built from TRBV6-5 and TRBJ2-7, with D perhaps assigned TRBD1 or TRBD2 (5 bases each). V shed 11 bases and J shed 2 bases, with 16 bases lying between them. Germline loops: CDR1 MNHEY, CDR2 SVGAGI. The CDR3 consists of 13 residues. CDR3 loop: CAGIWGITYEQYF. CDR3 in DNA: TGTGCCGGGATTTGGGGGATCACCTACGAGCAGTACTTC.

This clonotype showed up many times. The chain joins TRBV5-6 to TRBJ2-1; 7 bases agree with TRBD1. The V and J ends lost 2 bases and 6 bases, in that order; junction bases with no gene match: 11. CDR1 is SGHDT and CDR2 is YYEEEE in the germline V gene. The CDR3 extends over 16 amino acids. The CDR3 here is CASSFRGSLPGNEQFF. CDR3 in DNA: TGTGCCAGCAGCTTCAGGGGGTCTCTTCCCGGCAATGAGCAGTTCTTC.

In its sample, this clonotype was seen many times. The chain has TRBV7-9 and TRBJ1-4, with a tentative D call TRBD1 (6 bases). Trimming cost V 6 bases and J 10 bases, with 15 bases left between them. Per germline, CDR1 SEHNR and CDR2 FQNEAQ (reference sequence). The CDR3 loop spans 13 amino acids. CDR3 sequence: CASRAGEGVKLFF. The CDR3 bases are TGTGCCAGCAGGGCAGGGGAAGGGGTAAAACTGTTTTTT.

With respect to this clonotype: A read error is likely, as this CDR3 ends without the conserved phenylalanine or tryptophan. The chain carries TRBV11-1 and TRBJ1-5, with 9 nucleotides matching TRBD1. The CDR3 is 18 amino acids. V lost 5 bases and J lost 0; bases outside the gene matches: 11. Germline V gene data show CDR1 as SGHAT and CDR2 as FQDESV (reference sequence). CDR3 DNA sequence: TGTGCCAGCAGCCCCCGGGACAGGGCCCCCTATAGCAATCAGCCCCAGCATGTT. Translating it yields CASSPRDRAPYSNQPQHV.

This clonotype has more than one count but fewer than ten. The V call is TRBV3-1, the J call TRBJ1-5; no reliable D call. V gave up 3 bases and J gave up 2 bases, with 8 bases separating them. Germline V gene sequence: CDR1 LGHDT, CDR2 YNNKEL (reference sequence). This CDR3 region has 14 residues. This chain's CDR3 is CASSQGTGNQPQHF. The CDR3 DNA is TGTGCCAGCAGCCAGGGAACAGGCAATCAGCCCCAGCATTTT.

At least ten counts were recorded for this clonotype. V gene TRBV19 combines with J gene TRBJ2-1; D remains ambiguous. CDR3 length: 14 amino acids. V was clipped by 9 bases and J by 3 bases, with 15 bases between them. Per the germline V gene, CDR1 is LNHDA and CDR2 is SQIVND (reference sequence). Here the CDR3 reads CASMGIVGYNEQFF. In DNA form, the CDR3 reads TGTGCCAGCATGGGAATAGTCGGCTACAATGAGCAGTTCTTC. The full variable domain, in which reference TRBV19 and TRBJ2-1 provide the parts outside the CDR3, is DGGITQSPKYLFRKEGQNVTLSCEQNLNHDAMYWYRQDPGQGLRLIYYSQIVNDFQKGDIAEGYSVSREKKESFPLTVTSAQKNPTAFYLCASMGIVGYNEQFFGPGTRLTVL.

This clonotype was counted at least ten times. The J gene is TRBJ2-5, the V gene TRBV14, with 9 bases that match TRBD1. V shed 6 bases and J 2 bases; nucleotides not matched to a gene: 7. Germline V gives CDR1 SGHDN, CDR2 FVKESK. This CDR3 comprises 15 residues. The CDR3 is CASSLPGQGQETQYF. In DNA, the CDR3 is TGTGCCAGCAGTCTTCCGGGACAGGGACAAGAGACCCAGTACTTC.